The 29 T cell receptor beta chains reported below all come from one sample, sequenced in a study of cytomegalovirus exposure and HLA in healthy donors (dated by TCRdb to 2016 to 2017). Library method: the immunoSEQ multiplex PCR assay. A mixture of 60 forward primers for TCR Vbeta segments and 13 reverse primers for TCR Jbeta segments was used in the multiplex PCR. As stored in TCRdb, this immuneACCESS dataset retains in-frame rearrangements with V and J assigned. A fraction of the clones does not appear; measured against another copy, unresolved V genes explain less than half of the discrepancy, and the remainder lacks a known reason. The table for this sample lists about 220,000 clones; about 80% of them were counted only once. The top ten constitute around 5.7% of the sample. Sequences were obtained from PBMCs. The origin of the receptors is a woman in her thirties or forties in good health and CMV-seropositive.

This chain joins TRBV18 and TRBJ1-1; the D is unclear. Per germline, CDR1 KGHSH and CDR2 LQKENI. Trimming removed 2 bases at V and 2 bases at J, with 9 bases between. This CDR3 contains 14 residues. The CDR3 sequence: CASSPEFLNTEAFF. In DNA form, the CDR3 reads TGTGCCAGCTCACCAGAGTTCCTTAACACTGAAGCTTTCTTT.

The rearrangement links TRBV29-1 to TRBJ1-1; D not certain. CDR1 is SQVTM, CDR2 ANQGSEA, per germline. V was shortened by 4 bases and J by 6 bases, with 15 bases between the two germline ends. CDR3 length: 13 residues. CDR3 residues: CSVGEVLSPEAFF. In DNA form, the CDR3 reads TGCAGCGTTGGGGAGGTTCTGTCCCCTGAAGCTTTCTTT.

This clone has only one observation. CDR3 sequence: CASSVAGGGETQYF. Written as DNA, the CDR3 is TGTGCCAGTAGTGTAGCGGGGGGGGGAGAGACCCAGTACTTC. V usage is TRBV19 and J usage is TRBJ2-5; 11 positions agree with TRBD2. Germline V lookup: CDR1 LNHDA, CDR2 SQIVND (reference sequence). The ends lost 5 bases at V and 4 bases at J; junction bases unmatched: 3. CDR3 length: 14 residues.

This chain joins TRBV6-5 and TRBJ2-3; a weak D match, TRBD2 (5 bases). Germline CDR1 MNHEY, CDR2 SVGAGI. This CDR3 region has 15 residues. Trimming pared 0 bases from V and 4 bases from J, leaving 11 bases between. The CDR3 region is CASSYSRRGPDTQYF. The CDR3 DNA is TGTGCCAGCAGTTACTCACGGAGAGGGCCAGATACGCAGTATTTT.

This chain connects TRBV7-6 to TRBJ2-7; 8 positions agree with TRBD2. Germline V CDR1 and CDR2: SGHVS, FNYEAQ. V shed 1 base and J 7 bases; nucleotides not matched to a gene: 9. The CDR3 consists of 15 residues. CDR3 sequence reads: CASSLVFGGANEQYF. The CDR3 nucleotides read TGTGCCAGCAGCTTAGTATTCGGGGGGGCAAATGAGCAGTACTTC.

The V gene is TRBV27, the J gene TRBJ1-2; 7 bases are a match to TRBD1. CDR3 length equals 15 residues. Germline V gives CDR1 MNHEY, CDR2 SMNVEV (reference sequence). V gave up 5 bases and J gave up 0 bases; unmatched junction bases: 6. DNA for the CDR3: TGTGCCAGCAGTCACCGGGACAGTGCTAACTATGGCTACACCTTC. Translating gives CASSHRDSANYGYTF.

This rearrangement joins TRBV5-4 to TRBJ2-7; perhaps TRBD2 as D (6 bases). Germline-derived CDR1 and CDR2 are SGHNT and YYREEE (reference sequence). V lost 4 bases and J 3 bases, leaving 17 bases between the germline ends. The CDR3 totals 15 residues. DNA for the CDR3: TGTGCCAGCAGCCCCCTGTCGGGAGAGAGCTACGAGCAGTACTTC. This encodes CASSPLSGESYEQYF.

The V gene is TRBV9, the J gene TRBJ2-7; 9 bases agree with TRBD1. This CDR3 comprises 15 residues. Germline assignment: CDR1 SGDLS and CDR2 YYNGEE. The V and J ends lost 4 bases and 1 base, in that order; junction bases with no gene match: 6. CDR3 sequence: CASSLQGAASYEQYF. In nucleotides, the CDR3 is TGTGCCAGCAGCTTACAGGGGGCGGCTTCCTACGAGCAGTACTTC. The full variable domain, with the rest looked up from reference TRBV9 and TRBJ2-7, is DSGVTQTPKHLITATGQRVTLRCSPRSGDLSVYWYQQSLDQGLQFLIQYYNGEERAKGNILERFSAQQFPDLHSELNLSSLELGDSALYFCASSLQGAASYEQYFGPGTRLTVT.

The V and J genes are TRBV5-1 and TRBJ2-1; 7 positions agree with TRBD2. Germline loops: CDR1 SGHRS, CDR2 YFSETQ. The CDR3 totals 15 residues. V lost 6 bases, J lost 5 bases, and 11 bases stayed unmatched. CDR3 residues: CASTSLGGEDNEQFF. The CDR3 region has the DNA TGCGCCAGCACCTCCCTGGGGGGGGAGGACAATGAGCAGTTCTTC.

The CDR3: CASRRAGTGSYEQYF. As DNA, the CDR3 is TGCGCCAGCAGGCGAGCCGGGACAGGGAGCTACGAGCAGTACTTC. The genes are TRBV4-1 and TRBJ2-7; 9 bases are shared with TRBD1. The trim removed 6 bases at V and 3 bases at J, leaving 9 bases unmatched. CDR3 length: 15 residues. Germline lookup yields CDR1 MGHRA and CDR2 YSYEKL.

V is TRBV10-3 and J is TRBJ1-5; D not certain. Trimming stripped 10 bases from V and 4 bases from J, with 17 bases between. This CDR3 spans 14 amino acids. The V gene's germline CDR1 is ENHRY and CDR2 SYGVKD. The CDR3 coding sequence is TGTGCCACCGAAGACCGCCCCGGGAATCAGCCCCAGCATTTT. Translated: CATEDRPGNQPQHF.

This clone has only one observation. The chain joins TRBV28 to TRBJ1-1; D uncertain. Germline assignment: CDR1 MDHEN and CDR2 SYDVKM. The ends were cut back, 5 bases at V and 1 base at J, with 5 bases in the middle. CDR3 length: 12 residues. In DNA, the CDR3 is TGTGCCAGCAGTCTAACGAACACTGAAGCTTTCTTT. Encoded protein: CASSLTNTEAFF.

The chain uses TRBV11-2 and TRBJ1-2; D ambiguous. V lost 3 bases and J 2 bases, leaving 13 bases between the germline ends. The CDR3 is made up of 15 amino acids. Germline CDR1 and CDR2: SGHAT and FQNNGV. The DNA of the CDR3 is TGTGCCAGCAGCTTCGCGGTCGCGGGCAACTATGGCTACACCTTC. Protein sequence: CASSFAVAGNYGYTF.

The gene calls are TRBV18 and TRBJ1-2, with D maybe TRBD1 (5 bases). The CDR3 has 17 residues. From germline, CDR1 is KGHSH and CDR2 LQKENI. Trimming cost V 0 bases and J 2 bases, with 16 bases left between them. Here the CDR3 reads CASSPPTGRPLNYGYTF. As DNA, the CDR3 is TGTGCCAGCTCACCACCAACAGGCCGACCCCTAAACTATGGCTACACCTTC.

A single count supports this clone. The chain is built from TRBV4-3 and TRBJ1-1; a weak D match, TRBD1 (5 bases). CDR3 length: 17 residues. Trimming removed 0 bases at V and 0 bases at J, with 14 bases between. Germline CDR1 is LGHNA and CDR2 is YSLEER. The DNA of the CDR3 is TGCGCCAGCAGCCAAGATGGGGCACTTGACTTGAACACTGAAGCTTTCTTT. This gives the protein CASSQDGALDLNTEAFF.

V and J are TRBV10-3 and TRBJ2-1, with TRBD2 identical over 10 bases. CDR1 is ENHRY and CDR2 is SYGVKD in the germline V gene. The CDR3 is 17 residues long. Trimming removed 6 bases from V and 8 bases from J; junction bases left unmatched: 16. CDR3 sequence: CAISGGPAGGPEDEQFF. The CDR3 nucleotides are TGTGCCATCAGCGGGGGCCCAGCGGGAGGGCCGGAAGATGAGCAGTTCTTC.

The chain is built from TRBV28 and TRBJ1-5; D remains ambiguous. V was shortened by 4 bases and J by 6 bases, with 10 bases between the two germline ends. Germline values: CDR1 MDHEN, CDR2 SYDVKM. The CDR3 is 13 residues long. The CDR3 here is CASSSVSSQPQHF. For the CDR3, the DNA is TGTGCCAGCAGTTCCGTTAGTAGTCAGCCCCAGCATTTT.

Only a few counts were recorded for this clone. The genes are TRBV4-3 and TRBJ2-5, with TRBD2 identical over 7 bases. In germline, CDR1 is LGHNA, CDR2 YSLEER. V shed 0 bases, J shed 3 bases, and the junction held 7 bases outside the gene matches. This CDR3 is 16 amino acids long. CDR3: CASSQDVASGKETQYF. In nucleotides, the CDR3 is TGCGCCAGCAGCCAAGATGTAGCTAGCGGAAAAGAGACCCAGTACTTC.

The chain has TRBV12-5 and TRBJ1-3; 7 bases match TRBD1. The CDR3 contains 16 residues. Germline V gene data show CDR1 as LGHNT and CDR2 as FRNRAP. V was pared by 0 bases and J by 7 bases, with 9 bases of the junction left unmatched. In DNA, the CDR3 is TGTGCTAGTGGTTTGGTACAGGGGCTGCTGGAGAACACCATATATTTT. It specifies CASGLVQGLLENTIYF.

V and J are TRBV19 and TRBJ2-5; 9 nucleotides match TRBD2. The CDR3 has 16 residues. V lost 1 base and J lost 3; bases outside the gene matches: 6. Germline-derived CDR1 and CDR2 are LNHDA and SQIVND (reference sequence). For the CDR3, the DNA is TGTGCCAGTAGTATAGTACAAGGGACTAGCAAAGAGACCCAGTACTTC. This gives the protein CASSIVQGTSKETQYF.

V and J are TRBV6-6 and TRBJ1-2; possible D gene TRBD1, 6 bases. This CDR3 spans 14 amino acids. From germline, CDR1 is MNHNY and CDR2 SVGAGI (reference sequence). Trimming pared 2 bases from V and 3 bases from J, leaving 10 bases between. The CDR3 protein is CASSYPQGYYGYTF. In DNA, the CDR3 is TGTGCCAGCAGTTACCCACAGGGTTACTATGGCTACACCTTC.

This chain uses TRBV6-1 with TRBJ1-4; D is perhaps TRBD1 (6 bases). Trimming took off 6 bases at V and 5 bases at J, with 13 bases between the two ends. The CDR3 consists of 14 residues. Germline CDR1 is MNHNS and CDR2 is SASEGT. Here the CDR3 reads CASRPTGANEKLFF. CDR3 DNA: TGTGCCAGCAGGCCGACAGGAGCGAATGAAAAACTGTTTTTT.

This sequence joins TRBV28 and TRBJ2-1; the D gene is possibly TRBD1 (6 bases). Germline CDR1 MDHEN, CDR2 SYDVKM. The CDR3 has 13 amino acids. Trimming left V 5 bases short and J 10 bases short, with 15 bases between. The CDR3 DNA reads TGTGCCAGCAGTCGCCCTCGGACAGCCGAGCAGTTCTTC. Amino acids: CASSRPRTAEQFF.

This clone was detected a few times. The V and J genes are TRBV7-9 and TRBJ1-1, with 7 bases matching TRBD1. The germline gives CDR1 SEHNR, CDR2 FQNEAQ (reference sequence). This CDR3 spans 14 amino acids. V trimming: 5 bases; J trimming: 3 bases; junction bases outside the gene matches: 6. CDR3 amino acids: CASSPTTGDTEAFF. The CDR3 bases are TGTGCCAGCAGCCCTACAACAGGGGACACTGAAGCTTTCTTT. The variable domain in full, with the rest retrieved from reference TRBV7-9 and TRBJ1-1, is DTGVSQNPRHKITKRGQNVTFRCDPISEHNRLYWYRQTLGQGPEFLTYFQNEAQLEKSRLLSDRFSAERPKGSFSTLEIQRTEQGDSAMYLCASSPTTGDTEAFFGQGTRLTVV.

This chain uses TRBV27 with TRBJ1-6; 7 bases agree with TRBD1. CDR3 length equals 15 residues. J was trimmed by 6 bases and V by 5 bases; bases with no gene match: 7. CDR1 is MNHEY and CDR2 is SMNVEV in the germline V gene (reference sequence). CDR3 sequence: CASSPSGTANSPLHF. The CDR3 DNA reads as TGTGCCAGCAGTCCATCCGGGACAGCTAATTCACCCCTCCACTTT.

The chain has TRBV5-1 and TRBJ2-5; 13 nucleotides match TRBD2. This CDR3 has 15 residues. Germline V gene sequence: CDR1 SGHRS, CDR2 YFSETQ. Trimming at V came to 0 bases and at J to 4 bases, leaving 0 bases not matched to a gene. The CDR3 spells CASSLGLAGGETQYF. The CDR3 nucleotides are TGCGCCAGCAGCTTGGGACTAGCGGGAGGAGAGACCCAGTACTTC.

The CDR3 loop reads CASSRGLLTGELFF. The CDR3 bases are TGCGCCAGCAGCCGGGGACTATTAACCGGGGAGCTGTTTTTT. The rearrangement joins TRBV4-3 to TRBJ2-2, with 7 bases matching TRBD2. Germline values: CDR1 LGHNA, CDR2 YSLEER. This CDR3 has 14 residues. With 4 bases clipped from V and 5 bases from J, the junction kept 4 bases outside the gene matches.

The J gene is TRBJ2-1, the V gene TRBV5-6; no reliable D call. This CDR3 is 11 amino acids long. Germline V gene sequence: CDR1 SGHDT, CDR2 YYEEEE. The V and J ends lost 4 bases and 5 bases respectively, with 4 bases between them. CDR3 protein: CASSRDNEQFF. CDR3 DNA: TGTGCCAGCAGCCGTGACAATGAGCAGTTCTTC.

The chain combines TRBV4-1 with TRBJ1-2, with D possibly matching TRBD1 (5 bases). Germline V lookup: CDR1 MGHRA, CDR2 YSYEKL. The V and J ends lost 4 bases and 8 bases respectively, with 17 bases between them. The CDR3 is 14 amino acids. Here the CDR3 reads CASSPPEQAKGYTF. The CDR3 bases are TGCGCCAGCAGCCCCCCGGAACAGGCGAAAGGCTACACCTTC.